This TCR beta chain was observed in a study of blood T cell repertoires in COVID-19. Overall study: Samples of COVID-19 (acute and convalescent) were obtained from the United States, Italy and Spain. T cells, B-cell-depleted T cells, or PBMCs supplied cDNA or gDNA.

In this sample, this clone turned up a few times. The CDR3 is 18 residues long. With 1 base clipped from V and 13 bases from J, the junction kept 19 bases outside the gene matches. Germline loops: CDR1 SGHTA, CDR2 FQGNSA. Sequenced by immunoSEQ multiplex PCR; TCRdb stores in-frame clones only, minus some. The sample yields about 240,000 clones, approximately 78% seen once. The TCR originated in a woman aged 55-70 years with active or convalescent COVID-19. The material sequenced was peripheral blood. V is TRBV7-2 and J is TRBJ2-2, with 9 bases lining up with TRBD2. This CDR3 reads CASSLGWASGKIRGRLFF. The DNA for the CDR3 is TGTGCCAGCAGCTTAGGATGGGCTAGCGGGAAAATTCGGGGGAGGCTGTTTTTT.